The 27 T cell receptor beta chains below come from one sample, sequenced in a study of early T cells in non-severe SARS-CoV-2 infection. TCRdb re-analysed the 5' RACE reads in MiXCR, keeping a single row per CDR3 protein. The table has some 80,000 distinct CDR3 sequences, approximately 12% seen once. The starting material was whole blood, obtained at baseline. These receptors originate from an adult who was a healthcare worker with PCR-confirmed SARS-CoV-2 infection or an uninfected control (not recorded which). The donor label of this sample is uncertain.

This chain connects TRBV10-2 to TRBJ2-7; a possible D gene is TRBD2 (6 bases). The CDR3 loop spans 13 amino acids. Trimming took off 4 bases at V and 9 bases at J, with 16 bases between the two ends. Germline V lookup: CDR1 WSHSY, CDR2 SAAADI. CDR3 region: CASSGDSSRAQYF. For the CDR3, the DNA is TGCGCCAGCAGTGGGGACTCCAGTCGCGCGCAGTACTTC.

The sample holds many counts of this clonotype. This chain connects TRBV13 to TRBJ2-2; 13 bases agree with TRBD2. The ends lost 5 bases at V and 3 bases at J; junction bases unmatched: 3. This CDR3 has 16 amino acids. Per the germline V gene, CDR1 is PRHDT and CDR2 is FYEKMQ (reference sequence). CDR3 loop: CASSPGLAGDTGELFF. The CDR3 region has the DNA TGTGCCAGCAGCCCCGGACTAGCGGGAGACACCGGGGAGCTGTTTTTT.

In this sample, this clonotype turned up a few times. The chain joins TRBV10-3 to TRBJ1-5; 7 bases line up with TRBD1. Trimming at V came to 6 bases and at J to 4 bases, leaving 9 bases not matched to a gene. This CDR3 comprises 15 residues. The germline CDR1 and CDR2 sequences are ENHRY and SYGVKD. The DNA for the CDR3 is TGTGCCATCAGCCACCAGGGGGTAGCGAATCAGCCCCAGCATTTT. Protein: CAISHQGVANQPQHF.

The V call is TRBV5-1, the J call TRBJ2-7, with TRBD1 matching 8 bases. The junction had 12 bases not matched to a gene; V was cut back by 4 bases and J by 0 bases. The CDR3 has 17 residues. Germline V CDR1 and CDR2: SGHRS, YFSETQ. The CDR3 DNA sequence: TGCGCCAGCAGCGGACTTGAGGGACAGGCTAGCTCCTACGAGCAGTACTTC. Residues: CASSGLEGQASSYEQYF.

The J gene is TRBJ2-1, the V gene TRBV7-6; TRBD2 aligns across 7 bases. CDR3 size: 16 residues. Germline V gives CDR1 SGHVS, CDR2 FNYEAQ. The junction had 11 bases not matched to a gene; V was cut back by 5 bases and J by 4 bases. The CDR3 loop reads CASSLLGASGYNEQFF. The CDR3 DNA is TGTGCCAGCAGCCTCCTTGGGGCTAGCGGATACAATGAGCAGTTCTTC.

The V call is TRBV18, the J call TRBJ2-1; TRBD2 aligns across 9 bases. CDR1 is KGHSH and CDR2 is LQKENI in the germline V gene. The CDR3 contains 15 residues. J gave up 7 bases and V 2 bases, and 6 bases lay outside the gene matches. DNA for the CDR3: TGTGCCAGCTCACCAGCGGGAGGGCCGGAGAATGAGCAGTTCTTC. It translates to CASSPAGGPENEQFF.

This clonotype was recorded many times. The rearrangement links TRBV5-6 to TRBJ2-7; D possibly corresponds to TRBD2 (6 bases). V was clipped by 5 bases and J by 9 bases, with 21 bases between them. The CDR3 length is 14 residues. Germline CDR1 SGHDT, CDR2 YYEEEE. The CDR3 loop reads CASSRSGTLLGQYF. CDR3 nucleotides: TGTGCCAGCAGTCGTTCCGGGACTCTCCTTGGGCAGTACTTC.

This clonotype has a count of ten or more. V gene TRBV27 combines with J gene TRBJ2-7, with D unresolved. The CDR3 runs 13 residues. V was clipped by 4 bases and J by 4 bases, with 11 bases between them. The V gene's germline CDR1 is MNHEY and CDR2 SMNVEV (reference sequence). Here the CDR3 reads CASSSSPAYEQYF. The DNA for the CDR3 is TGTGCCAGCAGTTCATCTCCAGCGTACGAGCAGTACTTC.

This clonotype was picked up a small number of times. The DNA for the CDR3 is TGCGCCAGCAGTGATGACAGGGATAGCAATCAGCCCCAGCATTTT. It is translated as CASSDDRDSNQPQHF. The genes are TRBV10-1 and TRBJ1-5, with 7 bases lining up with TRBD1. Germline values: CDR1 WNHNN, CDR2 SYGVQD (reference sequence). V lost 3 bases to trimming and J lost 0 bases; unmatched junction nucleotides: 2. This CDR3 contains 15 residues.

The CDR3 DNA follows: TGTGCCAGCAGTTACTCCGGGAGGGGCGGCATTCAGTACTTC. This gives the protein CASSYSGRGGIQYF. The V call is TRBV6-2 or TRBV6-3, the J call TRBJ2-4; 8 nucleotides match TRBD2. Trimming at V came to 0 bases and at J to 9 bases, leaving 4 bases not matched to a gene. Germline CDR1 and CDR2: MNHEY and SVGEGT. The CDR3 is 14 residues long.

The chain employs TRBV20-1 and TRBJ1-1; D call uncertain. Germline CDR1 and CDR2: DFQATT and SNEGSKA (reference sequence). The CDR3 contains 13 residues. Trimming shortened V by 5 bases and J by 1 base, and 11 bases separated the two germline ends. Written as DNA, the CDR3 is TGCAGTGCTCCAGCACGGAGGAACACTGAAGCTTTCTTT. Translating it yields CSAPARRNTEAFF.

Concerning this clonotype: Just one base apart from a much larger clone, this may be a read error. The chain combines TRBV4-3 with TRBJ2-7; TRBD1 agrees at 8 bases. The CDR3 runs 13 residues. The V and J ends lost 5 bases and 8 bases, in that order; junction bases with no gene match: 8. Germline-derived CDR1 and CDR2 are LGHNA and YSLEER. CDR3 residues: CASSAQQGVKQYF. The DNA for the CDR3 is TGCGCCAGCAGCGCCCAACAGGGGGTCAAGCAGTACTTC.

The chain combines TRBV20-1 with TRBJ2-4, with a tentative D call TRBD1 (5 bases). The CDR3 contains 13 residues. Germline CDR1 is DFQATT and CDR2 is SNEGSKA (reference sequence). V lost 1 base and J lost 5, with 9 bases in between. The CDR3 DNA reads as TGCAGTGCTAGAGGGGGCCGTGAAAACATTCAGTACTTC. It is translated as CSARGGRENIQYF.

This clonotype was seen many times. The chain carries TRBV6-1 and TRBJ1-6; TRBD1 matches at 7 bases. This CDR3 spans 17 amino acids. J lost 1 base, V lost 2 bases, and 5 bases had no gene match. Germline CDR1 reads MNHNS; CDR2 reads SASEGT. CDR3 residues: CASSEMYRGSYNSPLHF. Written as DNA, the CDR3 is TGTGCCAGCAGTGAAATGTACAGGGGATCCTATAATTCACCCCTCCACTTT.

The sample holds a few counts of this clonotype. V gene TRBV18 combines with J gene TRBJ1-6, with D possibly matching TRBD1 (6 bases). The germline gives CDR1 KGHSH, CDR2 LQKENI. Trimming took off 2 bases at V and 13 bases at J, with 12 bases between the two ends. CDR3 length: 13 residues. CDR3 loop: CASSPIEGDPLHF. CDR3 bases: TGTGCCAGCTCACCAATCGAGGGGGATCCCCTCCACTTT.

Ten or more counts support this clonotype. The chain joins TRBV6-5 to TRBJ1-1, with 7 positions matching TRBD1. The CDR3 runs to 14 residues. Trimming took 5 bases from V and 10 from J; bases not matched to a gene: 13. Germline V gene sequence: CDR1 MNHEY, CDR2 SVGAGI. The CDR3 nucleotides are TGTGCCAGCAGTCCGACAGGGAGGTTGGGTGGAGCTTTCTTT. Its protein product is CASSPTGRLGGAFF.

This chain uses TRBV5-4 with TRBJ2-7; 10 bases align to TRBD2. V was pared by 4 bases and J by 6 bases, with 10 bases of the junction left unmatched. CDR1 SGHNT and CDR2 YYREEE come from the germline V gene (reference sequence). This CDR3 region has 15 residues. In nucleotides, the CDR3 is TGTGCCAGCAGCGGGGCACTTCTAGCGGGGGCCGAGCAGTACTTC. Its translation is CASSGALLAGAEQYF.

In its sample, this clonotype was seen many times. This sequence joins TRBV7-3 and TRBJ2-3, with TRBD1 identical over 8 bases. The ends lost 5 bases at V and 4 bases at J; junction bases unmatched: 8. Germline assignment: CDR1 SGHTA and CDR2 FQGTGA. This CDR3 region has 15 residues. CDR3 nucleotide sequence: TGTGCCAGCAGCCCACCTGGACAGGGACCAGATACGCAGTATTTT. It is translated as CASSPPGQGPDTQYF. Drawing the rest from reference TRBV7-3 and TRBJ2-3, the complete variable domain is GAGVSQTPSNKVTEKGKYVELRCDPISGHTALYWYRQSLGQGPEFLIYFQGTGAADDSGLPNDRFFAVRPEGSVSTLKIQRTERGDSAVYLCASSPPGQGPDTQYFGPGTRLTVL.

The V and J genes are TRBV2 and TRBJ2-3; D ambiguous. Germline CDR1 is SNHLY and CDR2 is FYNNEI. The CDR3 has 13 amino acids. V lost 6 bases to trimming and J lost 6 bases, with 13 bases between them. CDR3 residues: CASRVKPGDTQYF. The CDR3 region has the DNA TGTGCCAGCAGGGTTAAACCCGGTGATACGCAGTATTTT. The whole variable domain, remainder taken from reference TRBV2 and TRBJ2-3, is EPEVTQTPSHQVTQMGQEVILRCVPISNHLYFYWYRQILGQKVEFLVSFYNNEISEKSEIFDDQFSVERPDGSNFTLKIRSTKLEDSAMYFCASRVKPGDTQYFGPGTRLTVL.

J is TRBJ1-1 and V is TRBV12-3 or TRBV12-4; 9 bases line up with TRBD1. This CDR3 has 13 residues. J lost 7 bases, V lost 9 bases, and 9 bases had no gene match. CDR3 in DNA: TGTGCCAGTAACAGGGGGCACGACAATGAAGCTTTCTTT. Amino acid sequence: CASNRGHDNEAFF.

This clonotype was found a few times. The chain is built from TRBV2 and TRBJ2-1; TRBD1 matches 7 bases. V dropped 8 bases and J dropped 4; count of bases not matched to a gene: 8. The CDR3 contains 14 residues. CDR1 and CDR2 (germline): SNHLY, FYNNEI. DNA of the CDR3: TGTGCCAGCGGAACAGGGGCCTTATACAATGAGCAGTTCTTC. Its translation: CASGTGALYNEQFF.

The gene calls are TRBV10-3 and TRBJ2-2; D is perhaps TRBD1 (6 bases). V shed 6 bases and J shed 3 bases, with 11 bases lying between them. The germline CDR1 and CDR2 sequences are ENHRY and SYGVKD. CDR3 length equals 14 residues. CDR3 DNA sequence: TGTGCCATCAGCTCGACAGGATACACCGGGGAGCTGTTTTTT. This gives the protein CAISSTGYTGELFF.

This chain joins TRBV6-2 or TRBV6-3 and TRBJ1-1; D uncertain. Germline CDR1 is MNHEY and CDR2 is SVGEGT. V gave up 7 bases and J gave up 2 bases, with 14 bases separating them. This CDR3 has 14 amino acids. The CDR3 DNA reads TGTGCCAGCAAGGGAGGGATCGGCAACACTGAAGCTTTCTTT. Residues: CASKGGIGNTEAFF.

This clonotype occurred many times. The chain couples TRBV27 to TRBJ2-1; 9 nucleotides line up with TRBD1. This CDR3 is 15 amino acids long. V was pared by 3 bases and J by 8 bases, with 8 bases of the junction left unmatched. The germline gives CDR1 MNHEY, CDR2 SMNVEV (reference sequence). In nucleotides, the CDR3 is TGTGCCAGCAGTTTCTCTACAGGGGGCATCGATGAGCAGTTCTTC. This sequence encodes CASSFSTGGIDEQFF.

In its sample, this clonotype was seen many times. The chain recombines TRBV27 with TRBJ2-5; tentative D call: TRBD2 (6 bases). The length of the CDR3 is 14 residues. CDR1 is MNHEY and CDR2 is SMNVEV in the germline V gene (reference sequence). V shed 2 bases and J shed 4 bases, with 11 bases lying between them. CDR3 loop: CASSLGQGGETQYF. The CDR3 DNA reads TGTGCCAGCAGTTTAGGCCAGGGAGGAGAGACCCAGTACTTC.

This clonotype was picked up many times. V and J are TRBV6-1 and TRBJ2-1; 8 positions agree with TRBD1. Trimming removed 5 bases from V and 9 bases from J; junction bases left unmatched: 15. This CDR3 spans 16 amino acids. Germline assignment: CDR1 MNHNS and CDR2 SASEGT. The CDR3, as DNA: TGTGCCAGCAGTCCCCGGCTCGGACAGGGAACGGTTGAGCAGTTCTTC. This gives the protein CASSPRLGQGTVEQFF.

The chain is built from TRBV29-1 and TRBJ2-3; no clear D gene. The V gene lost 3 bases and the J gene lost 2 bases, with 3 bases spanning the gap. This CDR3 region has 11 residues. Per the germline V gene, CDR1 is SQVTM and CDR2 is ANQGSEA. This chain's CDR3 is CSVDFTDTQYF. CDR3 sequence (DNA): TGCAGCGTTGATTTCACAGATACGCAGTATTTT.